These 4 T cell receptor beta chains came from one sample sequenced in a study of response to subunit inactivated influenza vaccine. TCRdb re-called the RT-PCR reads with MiXCR, one entry per CDR3 protein. This table holds around 480,000 distinct CDR3 sequences, 9.5% to 13% found once. The source material was PBMCs from blood, sampled more than 35 days after vaccination. These TCRs come from a man in his fifties or sixties who received an inactivated influenza vaccine.

The rearrangement uses TRBV7-3 and TRBJ2-3; the D call may be TRBD1 or TRBD2 (6 bases each). Germline CDR1 reads SGHTA; CDR2 reads FQGTGA. The CDR3 runs to 15 residues. V shed 5 bases and J shed 1 base, with 13 bases lying between them. The CDR3 region is CASSTSRGGTDTQYF. Here the CDR3 DNA reads TGTGCCAGCAGCACTTCTAGGGGGGGCACAGATACGCAGTATTTT.

In its sample, this clonotype was seen a few times. The chain uses TRBV6-2 or TRBV6-3 and TRBJ2-6; D uncertain. The V gene lost 4 bases and the J gene lost 0 bases, with 13 bases spanning the gap. The germline CDR1 and CDR2 sequences are MNHEY and SVGEGT. There are 17 residues in the CDR3. In DNA, the CDR3 is TGTGCCAGCAGTTGGCAGAGATTAAGCTCTGGGGCCAACGTCCTGACTTTC. It encodes CASSWQRLSSGANVLTF.

This clonotype showed up just once. The chain couples TRBV6-5 to TRBJ2-7, with 8 bases fitting TRBD1. V lost 0 bases and J lost 5; bases outside the gene matches: 12. The CDR3 loop spans 17 amino acids. Germline V lookup: CDR1 MNHEY, CDR2 SVGAGI. DNA of the CDR3: TGTGCCAGCAGTTACTCCTCAGGGGGCGTTAGTGTCGACGAGCAGTACTTC. This translates into CASSYSSGGVSVDEQYF.

Points on this clonotype: Germline and junction disagree at one end, which may indicate a read error. The rearrangement links TRBV4-2 to TRBJ2-1; TRBD2 might be the D (5 bases). The CDR3 has 15 residues. Germline V gene lookup returns CDR1 LGHNA and CDR2 YNFKEQ. The CDR3 bases are TGTGCCAGCAGCCAAGAGGTAGCTAGCTACGATGAGCAGTTCTTC. Its translation: CASSQEVASYDEQFF.